A selection of T cell receptor beta chains follows, all from one sample in a study of CD8 T cells in ankylosing spondylitis. TCRdb analysed the 5' RACE reads with MiXCR anew, one entry per CDR3 protein. The table lists over 450,000 distinct CDR3 sequences, 9.5% to 15% of them singletons. Specimen: blood, either unsorted or a sorted T cell fraction (not recorded which). These receptors came from a male donor with ankylosing spondylitis. The CDR3 runs from the conserved cysteine through the conserved F or W. D genes are given only for firm matches. Clone size appears in some rows only: once, few, many, or a class for an expanded clone.

V gene	D gene	J gene	clone size	CDR3 DNA	CDR3 protein
TRBV15	TRBD2	TRBJ2-5	few	TGTGCCACCAGCCCGCAAGACCCCAGGACTAGCGGGAGATTGGAGGAGACCCAGTACTTC	CATSPQDPRTSGRLEETQYF
TRBV7-2	TRBD2	TRBJ2-3	-	TGTGCCAGCAGCTTAGTGGGGACTAGCGGGAGAACAGATACGCAGTATTTT	CASSLVGTSGRTDTQYF
TRBV11-2	TRBD1	TRBJ2-5	many	TGTGCCAGCAGCTTAACAGGGGTTTGGGTGGAGACCCAGTACTTC	CASSLTGVWVETQYF
TRBV12-5	TRBD1	TRBJ2-2	many	TGTGCTACCCGCCGGGACAGGGGGCATAACGGGGAGCTGTTTTTT	CATRRDRGHNGELFF
TRBV30	TRBD1	TRBJ1-3	few	TGTGCCCGACAAGACCATCGGGACAGGGGAAACACCATATATTTT	CARQDHRDRGNTIYF
TRBV13	TRBD2	TRBJ2-3	-	TGTGCCAGCAGCTTATCGCCTAGCGGGATCCTCGATACGCAGTATTTT	CASSLSPSGILDTQYF
TRBV27	TRBD2	TRBJ2-1	few	TGTGCCAGCAGTTTAGAGGGGAGGGAGTGGAATGAGCAGTTCTTC	CASSLEGREWNEQFF
TRBV18	TRBD2	TRBJ2-1	-	TGTGCCAGCTCATCCAGCGGGAGGACCCATGAGCAGTTCTTC	CASSSSGRTHEQFF
TRBV19	TRBD1	TRBJ2-2	few	TGTGCCAGTAGTAAGTCGGGACAGGGAGGCGACACCGGGGAGCTGTTTTTT	CASSKSGQGGDTGELFF
TRBV15	-	TRBJ2-2	-	TGTGCCACCAGCAGAAGAGGAGGGACCGGGGAGCTGTTTTTT	CATSRRGGTGELFF
TRBV18	-	TRBJ2-1	few	TGTGCCAGCTCCCACGGCGTAACCAATGAGCAGTTCTTC	CASSHGVTNEQFF
TRBV15	TRBD1	TRBJ1-4	-	TGTGCCACCAGCAGAGGGGACAGGGTAGAGGATGAAAAACTGTTTTTT	CATSRGDRVEDEKLFF
TRBV7-2	-	TRBJ1-5	-	TGTGCCAGCAGCTTAGTATCCAGGGTTCCCAATCAGCCCCAGCATTTT	CASSLVSRVPNQPQHF
TRBV3-1	-	TRBJ2-1	-	TGTGCCAGCAGCCCCACCGGGTGGGGCATAAACAATGAGCAGTTCTTC	CASSPTGWGINNEQFF
TRBV9	-	TRBJ2-1	few	TGTGCCAGCAGCGTATCTAGCGCCAACTACAATGAGCAGTTCTTC	CASSVSSANYNEQFF
TRBV13	-	TRBJ2-7	few	TGTGCCAGCAGCTCGAGCCAGGAGGGGTCCGGCTCCTACGAGCAGTACTTC	CASSSSQEGSGSYEQYF
TRBV7-9	-	TRBJ1-1	many	TGTGCCAGCAGCCCGACAGAGATGAACACTGAAGCTTTCTTT	CASSPTEMNTEAFF
TRBV7-8	-	TRBJ2-1	-	TGTGCCAGCAGGTCTCAACAGAGCTCCTACAATGAGCAGTTCTTC	CASRSQQSSYNEQFF
TRBV25-1	-	TRBJ1-1	many	TGTGCCAGCAGTGACCGGGGGCATGGTAACACTGAAGCTTTCTTT	CASSDRGHGNTEAFF
TRBV19	-	TRBJ2-3	-	TGTGCCACCACCGGGCTGACTAGCACAGATACGCAGTATTTT	CATTGLTSTDTQYF
TRBV24-1	-	TRBJ2-1	-	TGTGGCACCAGTTATTTGGCAGGGGGGGCGGGCCTCTCCTACAATGAGCAGTTCTTC	CGTSYLAGGAGLSYNEQFF
TRBV5-4	-	TRBJ1-6	-	TGTGCCAGCAGCTTGAAGTGGGGGAATTCACCCCTCCACTTT	CASSLKWGNSPLHF
TRBV7-6	TRBD1	TRBJ1-5	-	TGTGCCAGCAGCTTGGGACAGAGAAGCAATCAGCCCCAGCATTTT	CASSLGQRSNQPQHF
TRBV7-7	-	TRBJ2-3	few	TGTGCCAGCAGCTTAGGCGGGTCTGATGATACGCAGTATTTT	CASSLGGSDDTQYF
TRBV6-4	TRBD2	TRBJ2-1	once	TGTGCCAGCAGTAATTTAGCGGGATTCACCAATGAGCAGTTCTTC	CASSNLAGFTNEQFF
TRBV5-1	-	TRBJ2-7	many	TGTGCCAGCAGCTTGGGAGCCTACGAGCAGTACTTC	CASSLGAYEQYF
TRBV7-9	-	TRBJ2-1	-	TGTGCCAGCAGCAAAACAGGGAGCTCCTACAATGAGCAGTTCTTC	CASSKTGSSYNEQFF
TRBV27	-	TRBJ1-4	-	TGTGCCAGCAGTGGGAGAGGGTTCCGGGAAAAACTGTTTTTT	CASSGRGFREKLFF
TRBV12-3/TRBV12-4	TRBD2	TRBJ2-2	few	TGTGCCAGCAGTCGACTAGCGGGAACCGGGGAGCTGTTTTTT	CASSRLAGTGELFF
TRBV6-2/TRBV6-3	-	TRBJ2-1	few	TGTGCCAGCAACGATCCCCGGGACGGTGAGCAGTTCTTC	CASNDPRDGEQFF
TRBV20-1	-	TRBJ2-2	-	TGCAGTGCTAGAGAAAGGGGGGGCACCGGGGAGCTGTTTTTT	CSARERGGTGELFF
TRBV7-9	TRBD2	TRBJ2-2	-	TGTGCCAGCAGCCGACTAGCGGCGCCCGGGGAGCTGTTTTTT	CASSRLAAPGELFF
TRBV20-1	-	TRBJ2-7	-	TGCAGTGCGGCCAGTGCCGGGAGATACTTC	CSAASAGRYF
TRBV18	-	TRBJ2-5	-	TGTGCCAGCTCAGGGGGGGACAGTCGCCAAGAGACCCAGTACTTC	CASSGGDSRQETQYF
TRBV7-9	TRBD2	TRBJ2-1	many	TGTGCCAGCAGCTTCGCGGGAGGCAATGAGCAGTTCTTC	CASSFAGGNEQFF
TRBV21-1	-	TRBJ2-3	few	TGTGCCAGCAGCGTAACGGGACTCACAGATACGCAGTATTTT	CASSVTGLTDTQYF
TRBV6-1	-	TRBJ1-1	few	TGTGCCAGCAGTGGCAGGGGCACGAACACTGAAGCTTTCTTT	CASSGRGTNTEAFF
TRBV18	-	TRBJ2-2	-	TGTGCCAGCTCACCCGCCCGTGAACTAGTAGTGAACACCGGGGAGCTGTTTTTT	CASSPARELVVNTGELFF
TRBV5-1	-	TRBJ2-1	many	TGCGCCAGCAGCTTGAATGGGCAGGCCTCCTACAATGAGCAGTTCTTC	CASSLNGQASYNEQFF
TRBV29-1	-	TRBJ2-1	few	TGCAGCGTGAGGGGGACGATGAAAGGGGATGAGCAGTTCTTC	CSVRGTMKGDEQFF
TRBV5-1	-	TRBJ1-1	-	TGCGCCAGCAGCCAGGGACTGCTGAACACTGAAGCTTTCTTT	CASSQGLLNTEAFF
TRBV11-2	-	TRBJ2-3	-	TGTGCCAGCAGCCTAGGACGTACGGGTACGCAGTATTTT	CASSLGRTGTQYF
TRBV18	TRBD1	TRBJ1-1	-	TGTGCCAGCTCACCTCCGGGACAGGCGAACACTGAAGCTTTCTTT	CASSPPGQANTEAFF
TRBV7-6	-	TRBJ2-7	-	TGTGCCAGCAAGATCCGACGACAGGGACTAGCCTACGAGCAGTACTTC	CASKIRRQGLAYEQYF
TRBV12-3/TRBV12-4	TRBD1	TRBJ2-1	many	TGTGCCAGCAGACCCGACAGGGCCCGTTTTGATGAGCAGTTCTTC	CASRPDRARFDEQFF
TRBV7-8	-	TRBJ1-1	few	TGTGCCAGCAGCCCATACAGGGACAACACTGAAGCTTTCTTT	CASSPYRDNTEAFF
TRBV12-3/TRBV12-4	TRBD1	TRBJ2-3	few	TGTGCCAGCAGCCAAGGACAGGGGAACACAGATACGCAGTATTTT	CASSQGQGNTDTQYF
TRBV7-2	TRBD2	TRBJ2-3	many	TGTGCCAGCAGCTTACTAGGTAGCGGGCTTAGCACAGATACGCAGTATTTT	CASSLLGSGLSTDTQYF
TRBV4-1	-	TRBJ2-3	few	TGCGCCAGCAGCCAATTTCCAGAAGCTAGCACAGATACGCAGTATTTT	CASSQFPEASTDTQYF
TRBV3-1	TRBD2	TRBJ2-5	many	TGTGCCAGCAGCCCTAGCGGGAGGGCCGAGGAGACCCAGTACTTC	CASSPSGRAEETQYF
TRBV10-3	TRBD1	TRBJ2-7	-	TGTGCCATCTGGACAGGGGAGCAAGAGCAGTACTTC	CAIWTGEQEQYF